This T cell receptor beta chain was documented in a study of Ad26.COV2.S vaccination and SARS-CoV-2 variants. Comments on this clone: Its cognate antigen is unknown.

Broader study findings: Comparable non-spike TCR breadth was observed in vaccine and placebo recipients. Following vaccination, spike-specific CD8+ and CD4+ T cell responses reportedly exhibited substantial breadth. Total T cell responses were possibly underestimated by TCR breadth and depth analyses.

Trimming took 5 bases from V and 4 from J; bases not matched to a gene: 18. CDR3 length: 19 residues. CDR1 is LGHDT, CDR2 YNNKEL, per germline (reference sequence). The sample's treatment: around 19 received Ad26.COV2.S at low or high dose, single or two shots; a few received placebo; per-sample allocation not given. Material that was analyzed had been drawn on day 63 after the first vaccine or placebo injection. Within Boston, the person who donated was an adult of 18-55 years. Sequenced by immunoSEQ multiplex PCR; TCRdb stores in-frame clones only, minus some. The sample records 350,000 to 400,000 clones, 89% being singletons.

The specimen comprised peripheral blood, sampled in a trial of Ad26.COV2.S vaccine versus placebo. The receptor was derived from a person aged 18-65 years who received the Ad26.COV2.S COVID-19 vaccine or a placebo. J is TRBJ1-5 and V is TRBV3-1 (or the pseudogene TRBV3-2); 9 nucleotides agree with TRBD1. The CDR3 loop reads CASSEKRVRDRDPNQPQHF. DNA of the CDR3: TGTGCCAGCAGCGAAAAGAGGGTACGGGACAGGGATCCAAATCAGCCCCAGCATTTT.